This TCR beta chain emerged from a study of shared clonotypes between healthy human individuals. CD45RO negativity and positive selection for CCR7 defined naive CD8 cells, a population that excluded terminally differentiated effector memory CD45RA+ cells. Sequencing used immunoSEQ multiplex PCR; TCRdb keeps in-frame clones, though not all of them. The data hold around 650,000 clones, with approximately 96% observed a single time. The sample taken for sequencing was naive CD8+ T cells sorted from blood. This clonotype was sampled from a woman in her 30s in good health.

CDR3 residues: CASRSGASFLSDTQYF. Here the CDR3 DNA reads TGTGCCAGCAGATCCGGGGCTTCCTTTCTTTCGGATACGCAGTATTTT. The chain joins TRBV27 to TRBJ2-3, with D perhaps given as TRBD1 or TRBD2 (5 bases each). The CDR3 is made up of 16 amino acids. Germline assignment: CDR1 MNHEY and CDR2 SMNVEV (reference sequence). The V end was cut by 6 bases, the J end by 6 bases, with 22 bases between.